A selection of T cell receptor beta chains follows, all from one sample in a study of immune heterogeneity within non-small cell lung tumors. TCRdb ran MiXCR on the multiplex PCR reads and lists one entry per CDR3 protein. The data hold more than 10,000 distinct CDR3 sequences, with roughly 29% observed a single time. What was sequenced was lung tumor tissue. Source of these receptors: a man aged 50-60 years with non-small cell lung cancer. Both conserved end residues are part of each CDR3.

CDR3aa: CASRPQGGGYTF; v_gene: TRBV6-1
CDR3aa: CAISSQGNNEQFF; v_gene: TRBV4-1
CDR3aa: CSVRDGPQNYGYTF; v_gene: TRBV29-1
CDR3aa: CANSLALTGGEYNEQFF; v_gene: TRBV13
CDR3aa: CAWSLGDRELQPQHF; v_gene: TRBV30
CDR3aa: CASSEEAVGELFF; v_gene: TRBV2
CDR3aa: CASITGGTVGNTIYF; v_gene: TRBV2
CDR3aa: CSARERDSPSYEQYF; v_gene: TRBV20-1
CDR3aa: CASSRDRVNSPLHF; v_gene: TRBV12-3/TRBV12-4
CDR3aa: CSARDYRAIHGYTF; v_gene: TRBV20-1
CDR3aa: CASSPQRSYNEQFF; v_gene: TRBV27
CDR3aa: CASSPLDKSHQPQHF; v_gene: TRBV18
CDR3aa: CVSSRDRLNEQYF; v_gene: TRBV5-4
CDR3aa: CASSERGPRNTIYF; v_gene: TRBV6-1
CDR3aa: CASTRTDRGYTF; v_gene: TRBV9
CDR3aa: CASSYSSPGKLFF; v_gene: TRBV6-2/TRBV6-3
CDR3aa: CASSSESGSSYNEQFF; v_gene: TRBV28
CDR3aa: CASSVGASGGDTQYF; v_gene: TRBV10-1
CDR3aa: CATSRVSLEDISSYNEQFF; v_gene: TRBV15
CDR3aa: CASSQVFQDNEQFF; v_gene: TRBV14
CDR3aa: CASSDGGPTGELFF; v_gene: TRBV6-4
CDR3aa: CASSLGQNTGELFF; v_gene: TRBV12-3/TRBV12-4
CDR3aa: CASRIRDRGREQYF; v_gene: TRBV5-1
CDR3aa: CASSLAGNTGELFF; v_gene: TRBV27
CDR3aa: CASSVDRGSNQPQHF; v_gene: TRBV19
CDR3aa: CSARESRGNTEAFF; v_gene: TRBV20-1
CDR3aa: CATSRDNSGSYEQYF; v_gene: TRBV15
CDR3aa: CSARGQGYEQYF; v_gene: TRBV20-1
CDR3aa: CASSPPTGTGRTEQYF; v_gene: TRBV18
CDR3aa: CASSLSTRLAVATETQYF; v_gene: TRBV27
CDR3aa: CASSSVRELSYEQYF; v_gene: TRBV7-6
CDR3aa: CASSPEGLLNTEAFF; v_gene: TRBV5-4
CDR3aa: CASSLPLGQSAGHTEAFF; v_gene: TRBV5-4
CDR3aa: CSARGDRDYEQYF; v_gene: TRBV20-1
CDR3aa: CASSLPGRINTEAFF; v_gene: TRBV28
CDR3aa: CASTFEAGGSGENLFF; v_gene: TRBV6-1
CDR3aa: CASSLGSVTSGNLYEQYF; v_gene: TRBV28
CDR3aa: CASSPSSGETQYF; v_gene: TRBV18
CDR3aa: CASRGHDNSPLHF; v_gene: TRBV28
CDR3aa: CIGELAGGTDTQYF; v_gene: TRBV20-1
CDR3aa: CASSTRPGQGHEQYF; v_gene: TRBV19
CDR3aa: CSARVPSGLATDTQYF; v_gene: TRBV20-1
CDR3aa: CSARVGNTGELFF; v_gene: TRBV20-1
CDR3aa: CASSQDGLGTDTQYF; v_gene: TRBV4-1
CDR3aa: CAWTRLGQGVHEQYF; v_gene: TRBV30
CDR3aa: CASSQEVQDPKIFF; v_gene: TRBV3-1